This record covers a single T cell receptor beta chain. The CDR3 contains 14 residues. Trimming left V 2 bases short and J 6 bases short, with 11 bases between. Per the germline V gene, CDR1 is SGDLS and CDR2 is YYNGEE. Clones were read by immunoSEQ multiplex PCR, and TCRdb kept only the in-frame ones, dropping some. This table holds more than 250,000 clones, roughly nine tenths found once. These data originate in a study of blood T cell repertoires in COVID-19. The chain combines TRBV9 with TRBJ1-4; D gene ambiguous. This clonotype was obtained from a woman under 30 who had recovered from COVID-19. Sequences were obtained from PBMCs or T cells enriched from blood (not recorded which). In nucleotides, the CDR3 is TGTGCCAGCAGCGTCGGCAGACGGGATGAAAAACTGTTTTTT. This gives the protein CASSVGRRDEKLFF.